The rows below give T cell receptor beta chains drawn from one sample of a study of shared clonotypes between healthy human individuals. The protocol was immunoSEQ multiplex PCR, while the TCRdb copy is restricted to in-frame clones and leaves out a portion. This sample has about half a million clones; about 72% occur once, and the top ten carry 12%. The sample comprised PBMCs. The receptors here all came from a woman aged 40 to 50 in good health. Some clones in this sample may be carry-over from other donors' samples. The CDR3 runs from the conserved cysteine through the conserved F or W. Each record gives: V gene, D gene, CDR3 length, clone size, J gene, CDR3 protein, CDR3 DNA. A D gene is named only where the DNA matches it firmly. Only some rows state a clone size, as once, few, many or a class for expanded clones.

v_gene: TRBV29-1
d_gene: TRBD2
len: 14
abundance: -
j_gene: TRBJ2-1
CDR3aa: CSGISGTSWVEQFF
CDR3nt: TGCAGCGGAATATCCGGGACTAGCTGGGTTGAGCAGTTCTTC

v_gene: TRBV7-3
d_gene: -
len: 14
abundance: -
j_gene: TRBJ2-3
CDR3aa: CASSVAAWQDTQYF
CDR3nt: TGTGCCAGCAGCGTAGCGGCCTGGCAGGATACGCAGTATTTT

v_gene: TRBV7-2
d_gene: -
len: 15
abundance: -
j_gene: TRBJ2-1
CDR3aa: CASSFGGGNNNEQFF
CDR3nt: TGTGCCAGCAGCTTCGGCGGCGGCAACAACAATGAGCAGTTCTTC

v_gene: TRBV5-4
d_gene: TRBD1
len: 15
abundance: once
j_gene: TRBJ2-7
CDR3aa: CASSSPGQGLWEQYF
CDR3nt: TGTGCCAGCAGCTCTCCCGGACAGGGATTGTGGGAGCAGTACTTC

v_gene: TRBV7-8
d_gene: TRBD1
len: 15
abundance: -
j_gene: TRBJ1-5
CDR3aa: CASSLVGQGNQPQHF
CDR3nt: TGTGCCAGCAGCTTAGTGGGACAGGGGAATCAGCCCCAGCATTTT

v_gene: TRBV28
d_gene: TRBD2
len: 15
abundance: -
j_gene: TRBJ2-7
CDR3aa: CASSLSTSGSYEQYF
CDR3nt: TGTGCCAGCAGCCTCTCGACTAGCGGGAGCTACGAGCAGTACTTC

v_gene: TRBV19
d_gene: TRBD2
len: 15
abundance: -
j_gene: TRBJ2-7
CDR3aa: CASSISGRSSYEQYF
CDR3nt: TGTGCCAGTAGTATAAGCGGGAGGAGCTCCTACGAGCAGTACTTC

v_gene: TRBV4-3
d_gene: -
len: 18
abundance: -
j_gene: TRBJ2-6
CDR3aa: CASSQHQSGISGANVLTF
CDR3nt: TGCGCCAGCAGCCAACATCAATCCGGGATCTCTGGGGCCAACGTCCTGACTTTC

v_gene: TRBV5-6
d_gene: TRBD2
len: 15
abundance: -
j_gene: TRBJ2-1
CDR3aa: CASSRTTSGFNEQFF
CDR3nt: TGTGCCAGCAGCCGGACGACTAGCGGGTTCAATGAGCAGTTCTTC

v_gene: TRBV7-7
d_gene: -
len: 16
abundance: -
j_gene: TRBJ2-5
CDR3aa: CASSIGGGGNQETQYF
CDR3nt: TGTGCCAGCAGCATCGGGGGAGGCGGAAACCAAGAGACCCAGTACTTC

v_gene: TRBV27
d_gene: TRBD2
len: 16
abundance: -
j_gene: TRBJ2-5
CDR3aa: CASSSGTSGRAGTQYF
CDR3nt: TGTGCCAGCAGTTCCGGGACTAGCGGGAGGGCTGGGACCCAGTACTTC

v_gene: TRBV7-9
d_gene: TRBD2
len: 16
abundance: -
j_gene: TRBJ2-2
CDR3aa: CASSGYSGKGTGELFF
CDR3nt: TGTGCCAGCAGCGGATATAGCGGGAAAGGCACCGGGGAGCTGTTTTTT

v_gene: TRBV10-3
d_gene: -
len: 11
abundance: few
j_gene: TRBJ2-2
CDR3aa: CAITGNGELFF
CDR3nt: TGTGCCATCACCGGTAACGGGGAGCTGTTTTTT

v_gene: TRBV29-1
d_gene: TRBD2
len: 17
abundance: -
j_gene: TRBJ2-2
CDR3aa: CSVAGLAESANTGELFF
CDR3nt: TGCAGCGTTGCCGGACTAGCGGAATCCGCGAACACCGGGGAGCTGTTTTTT

v_gene: TRBV27
d_gene: -
len: 13
abundance: -
j_gene: TRBJ2-1
CDR3aa: CASSPTLYNEQFF
CDR3nt: TGTGCCAGCAGCCCTACCCTGTACAATGAGCAGTTCTTC

v_gene: TRBV5-6
d_gene: TRBD1
len: 17
abundance: -
j_gene: TRBJ2-7
CDR3aa: CASNLFGGTVSSYEQYF
CDR3nt: TGTGCCAGCAACCTATTTGGTGGGACAGTTTCATCCTACGAGCAGTACTTC

v_gene: TRBV7-9
d_gene: -
len: 14
abundance: once
j_gene: TRBJ2-4
CDR3aa: CASSLGARFDIQYF
CDR3nt: TGTGCCAGCAGCTTAGGTGCGCGGTTCGACATTCAGTACTTC

v_gene: TRBV7-9
d_gene: -
len: 16
abundance: many
j_gene: TRBJ2-1
CDR3aa: CASSLEGAAPYNEQFF
CDR3nt: TGTGCCAGCAGCTTAGAAGGAGCGGCGCCCTACAATGAGCAGTTCTTC

v_gene: TRBV7-2
d_gene: TRBD2
len: 16
abundance: few
j_gene: TRBJ2-7
CDR3aa: CASSLSRGLAGREQYF
CDR3nt: TGTGCCAGCAGCTTATCCCGGGGACTAGCGGGCAGGGAGCAGTACTTC

v_gene: TRBV28
d_gene: -
len: 17
abundance: -
j_gene: TRBJ2-3
CDR3aa: CASSGPTAPTFTDTQYF
CDR3nt: TGTGCCAGCAGTGGCCCGACAGCCCCGACCTTCACAGATACGCAGTATTTT

v_gene: TRBV10-3
d_gene: TRBD2
len: 14
abundance: -
j_gene: TRBJ2-2
CDR3aa: CATGLAGDPGELFF
CDR3nt: TGTGCCACGGGACTAGCGGGAGACCCCGGGGAGCTGTTTTTT

v_gene: TRBV5-1
d_gene: -
len: 15
abundance: -
j_gene: TRBJ2-5
CDR3aa: CASSFPGRPEETQYF
CDR3nt: TGCGCCAGCAGCTTTCCGGGACGGCCAGAAGAGACCCAGTACTTC

v_gene: TRBV4-1
d_gene: -
len: 15
abundance: -
j_gene: TRBJ1-4
CDR3aa: CASSQGRVGNEKLFF
CDR3nt: TGCGCCAGCAGCCAGGGCAGGGTTGGCAACGAAAAACTGTTTTTT

v_gene: TRBV6-4
d_gene: TRBD2
len: 16
abundance: -
j_gene: TRBJ2-1
CDR3aa: CASSEGETSGHNEQFF
CDR3nt: TGTGCCAGCAGTGAAGGGGAGACTAGCGGCCACAATGAGCAGTTCTTC

v_gene: TRBV28
d_gene: TRBD2
len: 14
abundance: -
j_gene: TRBJ2-1
CDR3aa: CASTSGGSTNEQFF
CDR3nt: TGTGCCAGCACGTCCGGCGGGAGTACCAATGAGCAGTTCTTC

v_gene: TRBV27
d_gene: TRBD1
len: 14
abundance: once
j_gene: TRBJ1-1
CDR3aa: CASSRGQGNTEAFF
CDR3nt: TGTGCCAGCAGTCGGGGACAGGGGAACACTGAAGCTTTCTTT

v_gene: TRBV19
d_gene: -
len: 12
abundance: once
j_gene: TRBJ1-1
CDR3aa: CASRGQGTEAFF
CDR3nt: TGTGCCAGTAGAGGGCAGGGCACTGAAGCTTTCTTT

v_gene: TRBV18
d_gene: -
len: 15
abundance: -
j_gene: TRBJ2-2
CDR3aa: CASSRDRLNTGELFF
CDR3nt: TGTGCCAGCTCACGAGACAGGCTGAACACCGGGGAGCTGTTTTTT

v_gene: TRBV28
d_gene: -
len: 13
abundance: -
j_gene: TRBJ2-2
CDR3aa: CASSLAGTGELFF
CDR3nt: TGTGCCAGCAGTTTAGCAGGAACCGGGGAGCTGTTTTTT

v_gene: TRBV2
d_gene: TRBD1
len: 16
abundance: -
j_gene: TRBJ1-6
CDR3aa: CASSRTGSSYNSPLHF
CDR3nt: TGTGCCAGCAGTCGGACAGGAAGCTCCTATAATTCACCCCTCCACTTT

v_gene: TRBV6-6
d_gene: -
len: 13
abundance: -
j_gene: TRBJ2-7
CDR3aa: CASGPQASYEQYF
CDR3nt: TGTGCCAGCGGACCCCAGGCCTCCTACGAGCAGTACTTC

v_gene: TRBV5-8
d_gene: -
len: 15
abundance: -
j_gene: TRBJ1-5
CDR3aa: CASSRALGVDQPQHF
CDR3nt: TGTGCCAGCAGCAGGGCTTTAGGGGTCGATCAGCCCCAGCATTTT

v_gene: TRBV4-2
d_gene: -
len: 14
abundance: -
j_gene: TRBJ2-5
CDR3aa: CASSQDRSAGTQYF
CDR3nt: TGTGCCAGCAGCCAAGATAGGAGCGCTGGGACCCAGTACTTC

v_gene: TRBV19
d_gene: -
len: 12
abundance: -
j_gene: TRBJ2-7
CDR3aa: CASSMNFREQYF
CDR3nt: TGTGCCAGTAGTATGAACTTCCGCGAGCAGTACTTC

v_gene: TRBV4-1
d_gene: TRBD2
len: 18
abundance: few
j_gene: TRBJ2-7
CDR3aa: CASSQEVGLAGGPGEQYF
CDR3nt: TGCGCCAGCAGCCAAGAGGTGGGACTAGCGGGAGGGCCCGGCGAGCAGTACTTC

v_gene: TRBV25-1
d_gene: TRBD1
len: 16
abundance: -
j_gene: TRBJ2-7
CDR3aa: CASSGSGQGRTYEQYF
CDR3nt: TGTGCCAGCAGTGGCTCAGGACAGGGGCGGACCTACGAGCAGTACTTC

v_gene: TRBV18
d_gene: -
len: 15
abundance: -
j_gene: TRBJ2-7
CDR3aa: CASSPPGTPAYEQYF
CDR3nt: TGTGCCAGCTCACCCCCCGGGACACCGGCCTACGAGCAGTACTTC

v_gene: TRBV7-2
d_gene: TRBD2
len: 17
abundance: -
j_gene: TRBJ2-2
CDR3aa: CASSSSGRPWDTGELFF
CDR3nt: TGTGCCAGCAGCTCAAGCGGGAGACCCTGGGACACCGGGGAGCTGTTTTTT

v_gene: TRBV7-9
d_gene: -
len: 13
abundance: -
j_gene: TRBJ2-7
CDR3aa: CASSSGFSYEQYF
CDR3nt: TGTGCCAGCAGCTCAGGATTCTCCTACGAGCAGTACTTC

v_gene: TRBV4-3
d_gene: -
len: 14
abundance: many
j_gene: TRBJ2-5
CDR3aa: CASSQDGEVKTQYF
CDR3nt: TGCGCCAGCAGCCAAGATGGGGAGGTAAAGACCCAGTACTTC

v_gene: TRBV5-1
d_gene: TRBD2
len: 15
abundance: -
j_gene: TRBJ2-1
CDR3aa: CASRAGTSGTYEQFF
CDR3nt: TGCGCCAGCAGAGCCGGGACTAGCGGGACTTATGAGCAGTTCTTC

v_gene: TRBV19
d_gene: -
len: 15
abundance: few
j_gene: TRBJ2-2
CDR3aa: CASSSRTTNTGELFF
CDR3nt: TGTGCCAGTAGTTCACGGACGACGAACACCGGGGAGCTGTTTTTT

v_gene: TRBV7-8
d_gene: -
len: 16
abundance: -
j_gene: TRBJ2-2
CDR3aa: CASSLLQDPYTGELFF
CDR3nt: TGTGCCAGCAGCTTACTGCAGGACCCATACACCGGGGAGCTGTTTTTT

v_gene: TRBV5-1
d_gene: TRBD2
len: 16
abundance: -
j_gene: TRBJ2-3
CDR3aa: CASSQGLAGQSDTQYF
CDR3nt: TGCGCCAGCAGCCAAGGACTAGCGGGACAGTCAGATACGCAGTATTTT

v_gene: TRBV4-2
d_gene: -
len: 15
abundance: once
j_gene: TRBJ2-5
CDR3aa: CASSQEFGTQETQYF
CDR3nt: TGTGCCAGCAGCCAAGAATTCGGAACCCAAGAGACCCAGTACTTC

v_gene: TRBV6-1
d_gene: -
len: 15
abundance: -
j_gene: TRBJ1-2
CDR3aa: CASSEALGRDYGYTF
CDR3nt: TGTGCCAGCAGCGAAGCCCTCGGGAGGGATTATGGCTACACCTTC

v_gene: TRBV15
d_gene: -
len: 13
abundance: once
j_gene: TRBJ1-3
CDR3aa: CATSRDAGNTIYF
CDR3nt: TGTGCCACCAGCAGAGACGCTGGAAACACCATATATTTT

v_gene: TRBV7-2
d_gene: -
len: 12
abundance: once
j_gene: TRBJ2-5
CDR3aa: CASSLTRETQYF
CDR3nt: TGTGCCAGCAGCTTAACTCGTGAGACCCAGTACTTC

v_gene: TRBV27
d_gene: -
len: 15
abundance: -
j_gene: TRBJ2-2
CDR3aa: CASSPGRANTGELFF
CDR3nt: TGTGCCAGCAGCCCGGGACGCGCGAACACCGGGGAGCTGTTTTTT

v_gene: TRBV5-6
d_gene: -
len: 13
abundance: -
j_gene: TRBJ1-5
CDR3aa: CASSLWGGQPQHF
CDR3nt: TGTGCCAGCAGCTTGTGGGGGGGTCAGCCCCAGCATTTT

v_gene: TRBV11-2
d_gene: TRBD1
len: 16
abundance: few
j_gene: TRBJ1-4
CDR3aa: CASSDTPGGTNEKLFF
CDR3nt: TGTGCCAGCAGCGACACTCCAGGGGGAACTAATGAAAAACTGTTTTTT

v_gene: TRBV2
d_gene: -
len: 14
abundance: -
j_gene: TRBJ1-1
CDR3aa: CTSSPQGLATEAFF
CDR3nt: TGTACCAGCAGTCCACAGGGTCTTGCGACTGAAGCTTTCTTT

v_gene: TRBV6-5
d_gene: -
len: 15
abundance: -
j_gene: TRBJ1-3
CDR3aa: CASSYFAGMGNTIYF
CDR3nt: TGTGCCAGCAGTTACTTTGCGGGTATGGGGAACACCATATATTTT